Presented here are 19 T cell receptor beta chains from one specimen sequenced in a study of cytomegalovirus exposure and HLA in healthy donors. 60 Vbeta and 13 Jbeta primers were used in PCR. The data were produced by immunoSEQ multiplex PCR, yet TCRdb's version contains in-frame clones alone and is incomplete. This sample has 150,000 to 200,000 clones, with 65% to 85% found just once. Sequenced: PBMCs. The receptors were gathered from a man aged 50-60 years in good health and CMV-seropositive.

The chain employs TRBV6-5 and TRBJ2-7, with 8 bases lining up with TRBD1. The germline V gene encodes CDR1 MNHEY and CDR2 SVGAGI. V lost 5 bases to trimming and J lost 5 bases; unmatched junction nucleotides: 5. The CDR3 has 13 residues. The CDR3 DNA sequence: TGTGCCAGCAGTCGGACAGGGAGCCACGAGCAGTACTTC. Translation: CASSRTGSHEQYF.

This chain joins TRBV29-1 and TRBJ2-1; possibly TRBD1 for D (6 bases). Germline loops: CDR1 SQVTM, CDR2 ANQGSEA. The CDR3 contains 15 residues. The ends were cut back, 5 bases at V and 6 bases at J, with 20 bases in the middle. CDR3 sequence: CSVTFADLGGNEQFF. The CDR3 coding sequence is TGCAGCGTTACCTTCGCGGATTTAGGGGGCAATGAGCAGTTCTTC.

V usage is TRBV7-3 and J usage is TRBJ2-2, with D possibly TRBD2 on 6 matching bases. The CDR3 contains 14 residues. With 4 bases removed from V and 2 bases from J, the gap between germline ends came to 8 bases. Per germline, CDR1 SGHTA and CDR2 FQGTGA. The CDR3 DNA sequence: TGTGCCAGCAGCTCCGGGACTAACACCGGGGAGCTGTTTTTT. Encoded protein: CASSSGTNTGELFF.

On this clone: A junction end diverges from the germline sequence, so it may reflect a read error. Distinct nucleotide sequences in the sample also encode this CDR3. The chain carries TRBV7-3 and TRBJ1-2, with 8 bases that match TRBD1. Germline CDR1 is SGHTA and CDR2 is FQGTGA. The CDR3 runs 18 residues. The CDR3: CASSFKALRQGSGYGYTF. The CDR3 DNA sequence: TGCGCCAGCAGCTTCAAAGCCCTACGACAGGGGAGTGGCTATGGCTACACCTTC.

This clone occurred once. The gene calls are TRBV11-2 and TRBJ2-7; D might be TRBD2 (6 bases). Trimming cost V 5 bases and J 2 bases, with 13 bases left between them. The germline gives CDR1 SGHAT, CDR2 FQNNGV. The CDR3 loop spans 14 amino acids. The CDR3 coding sequence is TGTGCCAGCAGCACCGACGCGGGACCCTACGAGCAGTACTTC. This encodes CASSTDAGPYEQYF. Together with reference TRBV11-2 and TRBJ2-7, the CDR3 gives the full variable domain: EAGVAQSPRYKIIEKRQSVAFWCNPISGHATLYWYQQILGQGPKLLIQFQNNGVVDDSQLPKDRFSAERLKGVDSTLKIQPAKLEDSAVYLCASSTDAGPYEQYFGPGTRLTVT.

This clone was observed once. The gene calls are TRBV28 and TRBJ2-5, with 9 bases that match TRBD2. The CDR3 is 15 amino acids. V lost 3 bases and J lost 1; bases outside the gene matches: 3. Germline assignment: CDR1 MDHEN and CDR2 SYDVKM. CDR3 coding DNA: TGTGCCAGCAGTTTGTTAGCGGGGGCCCAAGAGACCCAGTACTTC. Translation gives CASSLLAGAQETQYF.

V gene TRBV4-3 combines with J gene TRBJ2-1; 11 bases agree with TRBD1. CDR3 length equals 19 residues. J lost 6 bases, V lost 2 bases, and 15 bases had no gene match. Germline CDR1 is LGHNA and CDR2 is YSLEER. CDR3 residues: CASSQRTGGAIFGGNEQFF. In DNA form, the CDR3 reads TGCGCCAGCAGCCAAAGGACAGGGGGCGCCATCTTTGGGGGCAATGAGCAGTTCTTC.

This chain links TRBV5-1 with TRBJ1-1; D is undetermined. Germline CDR1 and CDR2: SGHRS and YFSETQ. V was trimmed by 4 bases and J by 1 base, leaving 11 bases between them. CDR3 length equals 14 residues. DNA for the CDR3: TGCGCCAGCAGCCTGGTCCTAGGGAACACTGAAGCTTTCTTT. Its translation is CASSLVLGNTEAFF. Full variable domain (rest looked up from reference TRBV5-1 and TRBJ1-1): KAGVTQTPRYLIKTRGQQVTLSCSPISGHRSVSWYQQTPGQGLQFLFEYFSETQRNKGNFPGRFSGRQFSNSRSEMNVSTLELGDSALYLCASSLVLGNTEAFFGQGTRLTVV.

The chain couples TRBV7-8 to TRBJ1-4; D not certain. CDR3 length equals 14 residues. The V end was cut by 0 bases, the J end by 5 bases, with 7 bases between. Germline CDR1 SGHVS, CDR2 FQNEAQ. CDR3 loop: CASSLAGINEKLFF. CDR3 in DNA: TGTGCCAGCAGCTTAGCCGGGATCAATGAAAAACTGTTTTTT.

The gene calls are TRBV28 and TRBJ2-3; possible D gene TRBD2, 7 bases. Trimming removed 5 bases from V and 5 bases from J, with 17 bases in between. CDR1 and CDR2 from the germline V gene are MDHEN and SYDVKM. The CDR3 consists of 15 residues. CDR3 protein: CASSGGRELLDTQYF. CDR3 DNA sequence: TGTGCCAGCAGTGGGGGGCGGGAGCTCCTAGATACGCAGTATTTT.

The rearrangement uses TRBV7-9 and TRBJ1-1; D is possibly TRBD1 (6 bases). Germline V gene lookup returns CDR1 SEHNR and CDR2 FQNEAQ (reference sequence). V lost 5 bases and J 6 bases, leaving 10 bases between the germline ends. The length of the CDR3 is 12 residues. CDR3 protein: CASSLGQPEAFF. CDR3 bases: TGTGCCAGCAGCCTCGGACAGCCTGAAGCTTTCTTT.

The CDR3 nucleotides are TGTGCCAGCAGCCCAGGGCGCTCCGCAGATACGCAGTATTTT. The encoded protein is CASSPGRSADTQYF. The chain employs TRBV7-2 and TRBJ2-3, with D possibly TRBD1 on 5 matching bases. Germline assignment: CDR1 SGHTA and CDR2 FQGNSA. The length of the CDR3 is 14 residues. V was pared by 5 bases and J by 4 bases, with 13 bases between.

The chain recombines TRBV28 with TRBJ2-6; 8 bases are shared with TRBD1. CDR3 size: 17 residues. Losses at the gene ends were 6 bases for V and 2 bases for J; bases not matched to a gene: 9. CDR1 and CDR2 from the germline V gene are MDHEN and SYDVKM. This CDR3 reads CASSPGGAPAGANVLTF. The DNA of the CDR3 is TGTGCCAGCAGCCCAGGGGGCGCCCCTGCTGGGGCCAACGTCCTGACTTTC.

This clone was found a few times. V is TRBV11-3 and J is TRBJ1-1; D remains unclear. The CDR3 has 13 residues. Germline V gene sequence: CDR1 SGHNT, CDR2 YENEEA. The V and J ends lost 4 bases and 4 bases respectively, with 10 bases between them. CDR3 protein: CASSYDPSTEAFF. CDR3 DNA sequence: TGTGCCAGCAGCTACGACCCTAGCACTGAAGCTTTCTTT.

V usage is TRBV28 and J usage is TRBJ1-1, with 11 bases fitting TRBD1. Losses at the gene ends were 6 bases for V and 4 bases for J; bases not matched to a gene: 10. This CDR3 is built from 16 residues. Germline CDR1 reads MDHEN; CDR2 reads SYDVKM. In DNA, the CDR3 is TGTGCCAGCAGCTTTGCGGGACAGGGGGGGATCACTGAAGCTTTCTTT. Translation: CASSFAGQGGITEAFF.

This clone was found a few times. The rearrangement uses TRBV7-8 and TRBJ2-1; 8 bases map to TRBD1. This CDR3 region has 14 residues. Germline CDR1 SGHVS, CDR2 FQNEAQ. V was clipped by 6 bases and J by 4 bases; unmatched bases: 5. CDR3 nucleotide sequence: TGTGCCAGCAGTTCGGGACAGGCATACAATGAGCAGTTCTTC. Translated: CASSSGQAYNEQFF.

The CDR3 nucleotides are TGTGCCAGCCGAAGCACAGGGGCGAACACTGAAGCTTTCTTT. Translation: CASRSTGANTEAFF. The chain recombines TRBV6-5 with TRBJ1-1; TRBD1 aligns across 7 bases. The ends lost 8 bases at V and 1 base at J; junction bases unmatched: 7. This CDR3 comprises 14 residues. CDR1 MNHEY and CDR2 SVGAGI come from the germline V gene.

This clone was seen a handful of times. The chain couples TRBV13 to TRBJ2-2; D unclear. Trimming took off 0 bases at V and 6 bases at J, with 8 bases between the two ends. Germline CDR1 is PRHDT and CDR2 is FYEKMQ (reference sequence). The CDR3 is 14 amino acids. The CDR3 loop is CASSLGRPAGELFF. The CDR3 nucleotides are TGTGCCAGCAGCTTAGGCAGGCCAGCCGGGGAGCTGTTTTTT.

The chain carries TRBV27 and TRBJ1-1, with 12 bases identical to TRBD1. Trimming removed 6 bases from V and 4 bases from J; junction bases left unmatched: 9. The CDR3 has 16 residues. Germline-derived CDR1 and CDR2 are MNHEY and SMNVEV (reference sequence). The CDR3: CASRPGQGAIVTEAFF. The CDR3 coding sequence is TGTGCCAGCAGGCCGGGACAGGGGGCGATAGTCACTGAAGCTTTCTTT.